Detailed here is one TCR beta chain. Looked up from germline, CDR1 is SGDLS and CDR2 is YYNGEE. The CDR3 consists of 16 residues. J gave up 6 bases and V 2 bases, and 11 bases lay outside the gene matches. This entry comes from a study of blood T cell repertoires in COVID-19. Across the study: The study drew acute and convalescent COVID-19 samples from the United States, Italy and Spain. In each case, the material was cDNA or gDNA derived from T cells, B-cell-depleted T cells, or PBMCs.

Authors' analysis steps: Amplifying reference gene primers gave estimates of nucleated cell counts. The table came from immunoSEQ multiplex PCR; TCRdb's copy has only in-frame clones and leaves some out. V and J calls plus clone size are reproduced from that table; the DNA served to infer D and trimming. The sample records over 120,000 clones, 80% being singletons. The rearrangement uses TRBV9 and TRBJ2-3; 8 bases agree with TRBD1. Sequencing was done on a sample of peripheral blood. This clonotype was obtained from a man between 65 and 85 years old who had recovered from COVID-19. The DNA for the CDR3 is TGTGCCAGCAGCGTCCAACAGGGGGATGTGTGGGATACGCAGTATTTT. This encodes CASSVQQGDVWDTQYF.